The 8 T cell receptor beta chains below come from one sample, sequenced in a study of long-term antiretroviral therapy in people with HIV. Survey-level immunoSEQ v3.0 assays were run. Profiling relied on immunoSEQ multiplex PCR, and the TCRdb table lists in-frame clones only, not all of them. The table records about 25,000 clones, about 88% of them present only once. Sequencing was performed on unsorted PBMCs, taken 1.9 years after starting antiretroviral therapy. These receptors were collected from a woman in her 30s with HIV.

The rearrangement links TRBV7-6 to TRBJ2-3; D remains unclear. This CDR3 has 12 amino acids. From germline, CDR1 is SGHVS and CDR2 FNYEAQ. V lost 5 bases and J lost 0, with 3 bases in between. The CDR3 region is CASSRSTDTQYF. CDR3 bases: TGTGCCAGCAGCCGTAGCACAGATACGCAGTATTTT. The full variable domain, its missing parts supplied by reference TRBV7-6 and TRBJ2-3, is GAGVSQSPRYKVTKRGQDVALRCDPISGHVSLYWYRQALGQGPEFLTYFNYEAQQDKSGLPNDRFSAERPEGSISTLTIQRTEQRDSAMYRCASSRSTDTQYFGPGTRLTVL.

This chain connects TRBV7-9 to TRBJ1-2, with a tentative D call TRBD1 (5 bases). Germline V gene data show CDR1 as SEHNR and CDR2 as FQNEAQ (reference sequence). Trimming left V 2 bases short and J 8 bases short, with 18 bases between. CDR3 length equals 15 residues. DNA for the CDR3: TGTGCCAGCAGCTTATTTATGCAGTCCGGGGACGGCTACACCTTC. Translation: CASSLFMQSGDGYTF.

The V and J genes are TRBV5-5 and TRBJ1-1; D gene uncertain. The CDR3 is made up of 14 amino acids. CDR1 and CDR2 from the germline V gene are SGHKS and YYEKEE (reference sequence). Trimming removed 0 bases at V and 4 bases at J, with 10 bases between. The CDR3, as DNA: TGTGCCAGCAGCTTGGATCCGGGAGGCACTGAAGCTTTCTTT. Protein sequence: CASSLDPGGTEAFF.

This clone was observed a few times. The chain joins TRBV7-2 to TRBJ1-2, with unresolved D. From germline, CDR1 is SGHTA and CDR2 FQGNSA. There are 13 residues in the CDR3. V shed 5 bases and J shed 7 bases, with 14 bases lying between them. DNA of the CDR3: TGTGCCAGCAGCCCCCAGATGGACGGTGGCTACACCTTC. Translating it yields CASSPQMDGGYTF.

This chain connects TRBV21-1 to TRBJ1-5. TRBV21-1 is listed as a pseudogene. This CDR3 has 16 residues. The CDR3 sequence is CASTREGRTVNQPQHF. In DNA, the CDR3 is TGTGCCAGCACCCGGGAGGGTAGGACAGTAAATCAGCCCCAGCATTTT.

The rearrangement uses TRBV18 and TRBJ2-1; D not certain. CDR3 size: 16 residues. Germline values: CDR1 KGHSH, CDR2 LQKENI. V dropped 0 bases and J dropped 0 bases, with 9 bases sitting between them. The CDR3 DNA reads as TGTGCCAGCTCACCACCGGCTAGATCCTCCTACAATGAGCAGTTCTTC. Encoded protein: CASSPPARSSYNEQFF.

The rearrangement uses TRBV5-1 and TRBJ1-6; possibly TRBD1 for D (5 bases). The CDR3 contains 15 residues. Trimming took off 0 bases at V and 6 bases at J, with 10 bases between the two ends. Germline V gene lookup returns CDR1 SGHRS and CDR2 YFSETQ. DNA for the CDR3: TGCGCCAGCAGCTTGGAAGGGGAAATTAATTCACCCCTCCACTTT. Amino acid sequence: CASSLEGEINSPLHF.

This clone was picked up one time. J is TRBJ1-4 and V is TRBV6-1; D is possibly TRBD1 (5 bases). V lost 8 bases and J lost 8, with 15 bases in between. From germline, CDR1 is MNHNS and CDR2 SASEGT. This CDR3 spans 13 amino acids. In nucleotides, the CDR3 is TGTGCCAGCGTTAGGGACGTTGGGGAAAAACTGTTTTTT. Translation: CASVRDVGEKLFF.